Presented here are 19 T cell receptor beta chains from one specimen sequenced in a study of blood T cells in healthy people across ages. Sample-barcoded 5' priming and a J-beta primer mix drove a second PCR of roughly 7 to 11 cycles. TCRdb reprocessed the 5' RACE reads with MiXCR, giving one entry per CDR3 protein. The table has roughly 1,300,000 distinct CDR3 sequences, roughly 64% seen once. The source material was blood. The receptors derive from a young man in good health.

Comments on this clonotype: This may be a read error: a much more frequent sequence differs by one nucleotide. The chain is built from TRBV7-2 and TRBJ2-3; D uncertain. The germline V gene has CDR1 SGHTA and CDR2 FQGNSA. This CDR3 region has 11 residues. V was clipped by 6 bases and J by 4 bases, with 5 bases between them. CDR3 sequence reads: CASRNADTQYF. CDR3 in DNA: TGTGCCAGCAGGAACGCAGATACGCAGTATTTT.

This clonotype was seen a few times. The V and J genes are TRBV25-1 and TRBJ1-1, with D possibly being TRBD1 (6 bases). Germline CDR1 MGHDK, CDR2 SYGVNS. V shed 4 bases and J shed 0 bases, with 9 bases lying between them. This CDR3 region has 14 residues. The chain's CDR3 is CASSATGLNTEAFF. In DNA, the CDR3 is TGTGCCAGCAGTGCTACAGGGCTGAACACTGAAGCTTTCTTT. The full variable domain, in which reference TRBV25-1 and TRBJ1-1 provide the parts outside the CDR3, is EADIYQTPRYLVIGTGKKITLECSQTMGHDKMYWYQQDPGMELHLIHYSYGVNSTEKGDLSSESTVSRIRTEHFPLTLESARPSHTSQYLCASSATGLNTEAFFGQGTRLTVV.

The V and J genes are TRBV2 and TRBJ1-5; 7 bases align to TRBD1. The CDR3 length is 14 residues. Germline values: CDR1 SNHLY, CDR2 FYNNEI. V dropped 4 bases and J dropped 3; count of bases not matched to a gene: 3. In DNA form, the CDR3 reads TGTGCCAGCAGTGGGACAGGCGACAATCAGCCCCAGCATTTT. It codes for CASSGTGDNQPQHF.

The V gene is TRBV20-1, the J gene TRBJ2-7; 9 bases agree with TRBD1. The CDR3 has 13 amino acids. Germline V CDR1 and CDR2: DFQATT, SNEGSKA (reference sequence). Trimming removed 6 bases from V and 2 bases from J; junction bases left unmatched: 5. Written as DNA, the CDR3 is TGCAGTGCAGGACAGGGGATAACCTACGAGCAGTACTTC. Encoded protein: CSAGQGITYEQYF.

The chain combines TRBV27 with TRBJ2-7; D remains unclear. Trimming removed 6 bases at V and 6 bases at J, with 12 bases between. The CDR3 spans 12 residues. CDR1 and CDR2 from the germline V gene are MNHEY and SMNVEV (reference sequence). The CDR3 sequence: CASSSTTFEQYF. DNA for the CDR3: TGTGCCAGCAGCTCCACTACGTTCGAGCAGTACTTC.

This clonotype was counted only a few times. V usage is TRBV2 and J usage is TRBJ2-3; TRBD1 aligns across 9 bases. The CDR3 spans 16 residues. From germline, CDR1 is SNHLY and CDR2 FYNNEI. Losses at the gene ends were 7 bases for V and 5 bases for J; bases not matched to a gene: 13. This CDR3 is CASTRQGVKPGDTQYF. The CDR3 DNA reads as TGTGCCAGCACCCGACAGGGGGTAAAACCGGGAGATACGCAGTATTTT.

The chain couples TRBV25-1 to TRBJ1-1; the D gene is possibly TRBD1 (6 bases). The V end was cut by 10 bases, the J end by 11 bases, with 14 bases between. The germline V gene encodes CDR1 MGHDK and CDR2 SYGVNS. This CDR3 is 10 amino acids long. The CDR3 spells CANEVRGAFF. CDR3 nucleotide sequence: TGTGCCAACGAAGTAAGGGGGGCTTTCTTT. Drawing the rest from reference TRBV25-1 and TRBJ1-1, the complete variable domain is EADIYQTPRYLVIGTGKKITLECSQTMGHDKMYWYQQDPGMELHLIHYSYGVNSTEKGDLSSESTVSRIRTEHFPLTLESARPSHTSQYLCANEVRGAFFGQGTRLTVV.

The chain has TRBV2 and TRBJ1-2, with 11 bases lining up with TRBD1. Germline V gene lookup returns CDR1 SNHLY and CDR2 FYNNEI. This CDR3 has 13 amino acids. With V trimmed by 8 bases and J by 3 bases, 2 bases remained unmatched. CDR3 DNA sequence: TGTGCCAGCCGGGACAGGGGGTACTATGGCTACACCTTC. This codes for CASRDRGYYGYTF.

This clonotype appeared a few times. The rearrangement links TRBV28 to TRBJ2-5; a possible D gene is TRBD1 (5 bases). The CDR3 is 13 amino acids. Germline loops: CDR1 MDHEN, CDR2 SYDVKM. Trimming took off 8 bases at V and 2 bases at J, with 12 bases between the two ends. The CDR3 DNA reads TGTGCCAGCCATCCAGGGTTACAAGAGACCCAGTACTTC. Translating it yields CASHPGLQETQYF.

This chain links TRBV5-6 with TRBJ1-4; TRBD1 might be the D (6 bases). This CDR3 is 16 amino acids long. V lost 3 bases and J lost 7, with 19 bases in between. The germline CDR1 and CDR2 sequences are SGHDT and YYEEEE. In DNA form, the CDR3 reads TGTGCCAGCAGCTACGGTAACAGGGCGGATTTTGAAAAACTGTTTTTT. It codes for CASSYGNRADFEKLFF.

In this sample, this clonotype turned up a few times. This chain uses TRBV6-4 with TRBJ2-3; a weak D match, TRBD1 (6 bases). Trimming stripped 2 bases from V and 1 base from J, with 7 bases between. CDR1 and CDR2 from the germline V gene are MRHNA and SNTAGT. The CDR3 has 14 amino acids. The DNA of the CDR3 is TGTGCCAGCAGTGACAAGGGGGGCACAGATACGCAGTATTTT. Amino acid sequence: CASSDKGGTDTQYF.

In this sample, this clonotype turned up a few times. The chain joins TRBV12-3 or TRBV12-4 to TRBJ2-1, with 8 bases fitting TRBD1. The CDR3 consists of 16 residues. Trimming removed 5 bases from V and 3 bases from J; junction bases left unmatched: 9. CDR3 sequence reads: CASSRPGQGYYNEQFF. In DNA, the CDR3 is TGTGCCAGCAGTCGCCCCGGACAGGGTTACTACAATGAGCAGTTCTTC.

This sequence joins TRBV28 and TRBJ1-1, with D possibly being TRBD1 (5 bases). Germline V gives CDR1 MDHEN, CDR2 SYDVKM. V was shortened by 6 bases and J by 3 bases, with 14 bases between the two germline ends. The CDR3 has 14 residues. The CDR3 region is CASRRPGLYTEAFF. CDR3 nucleotides: TGTGCCAGCAGGCGACCGGGACTTTACACTGAAGCTTTCTTT.

The V gene is TRBV7-9, the J gene TRBJ2-3; D perhaps matches TRBD2 (6 bases). The CDR3 runs 16 residues. Germline assignment: CDR1 SEHNR and CDR2 FQNEAQ (reference sequence). V was pared by 5 bases and J by 0 bases, with 15 bases between. CDR3 sequence: CASSPPRGESTDTQYF. CDR3 DNA: TGTGCCAGCAGCCCCCCGCGGGGCGAAAGCACAGATACGCAGTATTTT.

This clonotype appeared once. The chain employs TRBV5-1 and TRBJ2-2, with D perhaps matching TRBD1 (5 bases). Germline V CDR1 and CDR2: SGHRS, YFSETQ. The CDR3 length is 12 residues. Trimming stripped 9 bases from V and 4 bases from J, with 10 bases between. This chain's CDR3 is CAIAGPTGELFF. The CDR3, as DNA: TGCGCCATAGCAGGGCCCACCGGGGAGCTGTTTTTT.

The V gene is TRBV4-1, the J gene TRBJ2-1; 10 nucleotides match TRBD2. V trimming: 9 bases; J trimming: 7 bases; junction bases outside the gene matches: 9. The CDR3 covers 14 residues. Germline CDR1 MGHRA, CDR2 YSYEKL. The CDR3 sequence: CASITGTSVNEQFF. CDR3 nucleotide sequence: TGCGCCAGTATAACCGGGACTAGCGTGAATGAGCAGTTCTTC.

As DNA, the CDR3 is TGCGCCAGCAGGGGCTTCGGAACTAATGAAAAACTGTTTTTT. This translates into CASRGFGTNEKLFF. The rearrangement uses TRBV5-1 and TRBJ1-4; D ambiguous. This CDR3 region has 14 residues. V lost 5 bases, J lost 1 base, and 9 bases lay in between. From germline, CDR1 is SGHRS and CDR2 YFSETQ.

The J gene is TRBJ2-7, the V gene TRBV4-3; the match to TRBD2 covers 7 bases. The DNA end lines up better with TRBJ2-1; the J call may be wrong. This CDR3 is 15 amino acids long. CDR1 and CDR2 from the germline V gene are LGHNA and YSLEER. CDR3 sequence: CASSHTRTSIYEQFF. The DNA for the CDR3 is TGCGCCAGCAGCCATACTAGGACTAGTATCTACGAGCAGTTCTTC.

This clonotype has just one count. The chain links TRBV7-6 to TRBJ2-7; D is possibly TRBD1 (5 bases). Between the trimmed V and J ends, which lost 1 base and 0 bases, there was a span of 10 bases. There are 15 residues in the CDR3. From germline, CDR1 is SGHVS and CDR2 FNYEAQ. The CDR3 is CASSLEGSPSYEQYF. CDR3 sequence (DNA): TGTGCCAGCAGCTTAGAGGGGTCCCCCTCCTACGAGCAGTACTTC.